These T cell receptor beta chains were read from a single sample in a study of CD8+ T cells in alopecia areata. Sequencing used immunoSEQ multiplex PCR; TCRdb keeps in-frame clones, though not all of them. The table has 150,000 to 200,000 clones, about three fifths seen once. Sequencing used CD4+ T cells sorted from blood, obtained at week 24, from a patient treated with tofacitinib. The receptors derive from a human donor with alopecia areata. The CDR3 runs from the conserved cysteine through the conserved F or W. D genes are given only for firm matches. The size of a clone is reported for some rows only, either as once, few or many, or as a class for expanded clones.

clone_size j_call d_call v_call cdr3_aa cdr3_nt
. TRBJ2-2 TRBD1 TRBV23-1 CASSQSRGGNTGELFF TGCGCCAGCAGTCAATCGAGAGGGGGCAACACCGGGGAGCTGTTTTTT
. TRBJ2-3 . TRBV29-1 CSVKGRNTDTQYF TGCAGCGTTAAGGGGAGGAACACAGATACGCAGTATTTT
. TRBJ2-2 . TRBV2 CASRAETNTGELFF TGTGCCAGCAGGGCCGAGACGAACACCGGGGAGCTGTTTTTT
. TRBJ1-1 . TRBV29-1 CSVEMLRSNTEAFF TGCAGCGTTGAAATGCTGCGGAGCAACACTGAAGCTTTCTTT
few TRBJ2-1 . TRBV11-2 CASSLVRGSGHLSYNEQFF TGTGCCAGCAGCTTAGTGAGGGGCTCAGGCCACCTCTCCTACAATGAGCAGTTCTTC
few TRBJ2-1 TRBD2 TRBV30 CAWSGLADGYNEQFF TGTGCCTGGAGTGGACTAGCGGACGGCTACAATGAGCAGTTCTTC
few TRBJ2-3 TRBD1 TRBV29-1 CSAGQGTDTQYF TGCAGCGCAGGACAGGGGACAGATACGCAGTATTTT
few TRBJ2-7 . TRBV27 CASSLRIGSRDGSYEQYF TGTGCCAGCAGTTTACGTATAGGGAGCCGGGACGGATCCTACGAGCAGTACTTC
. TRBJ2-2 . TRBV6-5 CASSYSPTGNTGELFF TGTGCCAGCAGTTACTCGCCGACAGGGAACACCGGGGAGCTGTTTTTT
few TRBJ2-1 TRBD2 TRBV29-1 CSVTPGLAGGLEQFF TGCAGCGTGACACCTGGACTAGCGGGGGGACTCGAGCAGTTCTTC
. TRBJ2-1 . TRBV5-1 CASSLEPGSSYNEQFF TGCGCCAGCAGCTTGGAACCAGGGAGCTCCTACAATGAGCAGTTCTTC
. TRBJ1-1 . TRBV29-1 CSVTGNTEAFF TGCAGCGTGACAGGGAACACTGAAGCTTTCTTT
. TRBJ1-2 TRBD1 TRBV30 CAWRRQGVGGYTF TGTGCCTGGCGAAGACAGGGGGTAGGTGGCTACACCTTC
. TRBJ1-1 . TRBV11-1 CASSFRAATNTEAFF TGTGCCAGCAGCTTTCGGGCAGCGACGAACACTGAAGCTTTCTTT
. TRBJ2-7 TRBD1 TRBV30 CAWSHPQDRGYEQYF TGTGCCTGGAGTCATCCTCAGGACAGGGGTTACGAGCAGTACTTC
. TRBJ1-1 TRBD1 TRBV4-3 CASGSPGGNQNTEAFF TGCGCCAGCGGATCCCCAGGGGGCAATCAGAACACTGAAGCTTTCTTT
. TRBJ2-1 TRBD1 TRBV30 CAWSKWTGIRNEQFF TGTGCCTGGAGCAAGTGGACAGGGATTAGAAATGAGCAGTTCTTC
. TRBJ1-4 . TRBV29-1 CSVGDRYNEKLFF TGCAGCGTCGGAGACAGATATAATGAAAAACTGTTTTTT
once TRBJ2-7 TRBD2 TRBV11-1 CASRPRSGGAFPYEQYF TGTGCCAGCAGACCTCGCAGCGGGGGGGCTTTCCCCTACGAGCAGTACTTC
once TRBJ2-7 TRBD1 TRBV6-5 CASRPGQGRFDEQYF TGTGCCAGCAGACCCGGACAGGGGAGGTTCGACGAGCAGTACTTC
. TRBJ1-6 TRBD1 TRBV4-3 CASSQEDRGLNSPLHF TGCGCCAGCAGCCAGGAAGACAGGGGGCTTAATTCACCCCTCCACTTT
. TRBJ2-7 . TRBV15 CATSRDPGESSYEQYF TGTGCCACCAGCAGAGATCCAGGGGAATCGTCCTACGAGCAGTACTTC
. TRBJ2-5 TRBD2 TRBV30 CAWSVRTSGGHWETQYF TGTGCCTGGAGTGTACGAACTAGCGGGGGGCATTGGGAGACCCAGTACTTC
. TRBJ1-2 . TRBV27 CASSLVAGYGYTF TGTGCCAGCAGTTTGGTGGCAGGCTATGGCTACACCTTC
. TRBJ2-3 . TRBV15 CATSRAPGTNPNEYF TGTGCCACCAGCAGAGCCCCCGGGACGAACCCCAACGAGTATTTT
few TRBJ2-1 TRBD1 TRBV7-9 CASSSGQGNNNEQFF TGTGCCAGCAGCTCCGGACAGGGGAATAACAATGAGCAGTTCTTC
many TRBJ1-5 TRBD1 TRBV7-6 CASSRDGTGLNQPQHF TGTGCCAGCAGCCGCGACGGGACAGGGCTCAATCAGCCCCAGCATTTT
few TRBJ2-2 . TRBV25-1 CASRDGRGTGELFF TGTGCCAGCAGAGATGGTAGGGGCACCGGGGAGCTGTTTTTT
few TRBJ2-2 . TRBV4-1 CASSQDVRELFF TGCGCCAGCAGCCAGGACGTCAGGGAGCTGTTTTTT
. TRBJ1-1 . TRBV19 CASSSSGVNTEAFF TGTGCCAGTAGTAGTTCGGGGGTGAACACTGAAGCTTTCTTT
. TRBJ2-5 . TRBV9 CASSYQGRTQETQYF TGTGCCAGCAGCTACCAAGGACGGACCCAAGAGACCCAGTACTTC
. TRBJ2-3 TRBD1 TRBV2 CASRDRGTDTQYF TGTGCCAGCAGGGACAGGGGAACAGATACGCAGTATTTT
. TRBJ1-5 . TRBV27 CASSLQGYQPQHF TGTGCCAGCAGTTTACAGGGTTATCAGCCCCAGCATTTT
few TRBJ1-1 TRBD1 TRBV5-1 CASNRDSRARTEAFF TGCGCCAGCAACCGGGACAGCAGGGCGAGGACTGAAGCTTTCTTT
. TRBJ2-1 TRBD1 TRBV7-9 CASSLYAGQGIDEQFF TGTGCCAGCAGCTTATATGCGGGACAGGGAATCGATGAGCAGTTCTTC
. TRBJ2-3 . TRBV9 CASSVEDTQYF TGTGCCAGCAGCGTAGAAGATACGCAGTATTTT
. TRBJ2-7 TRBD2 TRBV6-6 CASSQRTSGHYEQYF TGTGCCAGCAGTCAACGGACTAGCGGCCACTACGAGCAGTACTTC
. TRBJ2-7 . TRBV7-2 CASSLMWGFYYEQYF TGTGCCAGCAGCTTAATGTGGGGGTTTTACTACGAGCAGTACTTC
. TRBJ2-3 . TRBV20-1 CSASPSDTQYF TGCAGTGCTAGCCCGTCTGATACGCAGTATTTT
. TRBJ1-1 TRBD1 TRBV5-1 CASSLESGGMNTEAFF TGCGCCAGCAGCTTGGAGTCAGGGGGGATGAACACTGAAGCTTTCTTT
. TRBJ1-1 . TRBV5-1 CASSLEQGYTEAFF TGCGCCAGCAGCTTGGAACAGGGTTACACTGAAGCTTTCTTT
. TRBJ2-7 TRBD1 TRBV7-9 CASSLAIRGEQYF TGTGCCAGCAGCTTAGCGATCAGGGGGGAGCAGTACTTC